A selection of T cell receptor beta chains follows, all from one sample in a study of cytomegalovirus exposure and HLA in healthy donors. The table came from immunoSEQ multiplex PCR; TCRdb's copy has only in-frame clones and leaves some out. The repertoire holds 160,000 or so clones, with 70% to 85% as singletons. Material: PBMCs. The receptor set was obtained from a man aged 25 to 40 in good health and CMV-seropositive. Each CDR3 is given with its conserved first and last residue. A D gene is named only where the DNA matches it firmly. Clone size appears in some rows only: once, few, many, or a class for an expanded clone.

v_call: TRBV5-1; d_call: TRBD1; cdr3_length: 15; clone_size: .; j_call: TRBJ1-3; cdr3_aa: CASSPAPGTENTIYF; cdr3_nt: TGCGCCAGCAGCCCCGCTCCCGGGACAGAAAACACCATATATTTT
v_call: TRBV30; d_call: .; cdr3_length: 17; clone_size: .; j_call: TRBJ2-1; cdr3_aa: CAWTLGPRENAYNEQFF; cdr3_nt: TGTGCCTGGACCCTGGGCCCACGGGAGAACGCCTACAATGAGCAGTTCTTC
v_call: TRBV5-6; d_call: .; cdr3_length: 14; clone_size: few; j_call: TRBJ2-1; cdr3_aa: CASSYLGSMNEQFF; cdr3_nt: TGTGCCAGCAGCTACCTTGGCAGTATGAATGAGCAGTTCTTC
v_call: TRBV4-1; d_call: .; cdr3_length: 15; clone_size: .; j_call: TRBJ1-5; cdr3_aa: CASSAGIISNQPQHF; cdr3_nt: TGCGCCAGCAGCGCAGGGATTATAAGCAATCAGCCCCAGCATTTT
v_call: TRBV7-9; d_call: TRBD2; cdr3_length: 16; clone_size: .; j_call: TRBJ2-1; cdr3_aa: CASSLALAGAYNEQFF; cdr3_nt: TGTGCCAGCAGCTTAGCTCTAGCGGGGGCCTACAATGAGCAGTTCTTC
v_call: TRBV7-2; d_call: TRBD1; cdr3_length: 15; clone_size: few; j_call: TRBJ1-1; cdr3_aa: CASSPTGGRNTEAFF; cdr3_nt: TGTGCCAGCAGCCCGACAGGGGGCAGGAACACTGAAGCTTTCTTT
v_call: TRBV7-9; d_call: .; cdr3_length: 11; clone_size: .; j_call: TRBJ1-1; cdr3_aa: CAIPRGLEAFF; cdr3_nt: TGTGCCATCCCGCGGGGGTTGGAAGCTTTCTTT
v_call: TRBV9; d_call: .; cdr3_length: 14; clone_size: .; j_call: TRBJ2-1; cdr3_aa: CASSPLGAYNEQFF; cdr3_nt: TGTGCCAGCAGCCCCCTAGGCGCCTACAATGAGCAGTTCTTC
v_call: TRBV28; d_call: .; cdr3_length: 11; clone_size: .; j_call: TRBJ1-4; cdr3_aa: CASELNEKLFF; cdr3_nt: TGTGCCAGTGAGCTTAATGAAAAACTGTTTTTT
v_call: TRBV27; d_call: TRBD1; cdr3_length: 14; clone_size: .; j_call: TRBJ1-5; cdr3_aa: CASSYTGGNQPQHF; cdr3_nt: TGTGCCAGCAGTTATACAGGGGGCAATCAGCCCCAGCATTTT
v_call: TRBV5-1; d_call: .; cdr3_length: 16; clone_size: few; j_call: TRBJ1-4; cdr3_aa: CASSLVYPGNNEKLFF; cdr3_nt: TGCGCCAGCAGCTTGGTATACCCGGGGAATAATGAAAAACTGTTTTTT
v_call: TRBV29-1; d_call: .; cdr3_length: 14; clone_size: .; j_call: TRBJ1-3; cdr3_aa: CSVAYRLSGNTIYF; cdr3_nt: TGCAGCGTTGCCTACAGGTTATCTGGAAACACCATATATTTT
v_call: TRBV5-1; d_call: .; cdr3_length: 15; clone_size: .; j_call: TRBJ2-5; cdr3_aa: CASIRHGDSQETQYF; cdr3_nt: TGCGCCAGCATCAGACACGGGGATTCCCAAGAGACCCAGTACTTC
v_call: TRBV28; d_call: TRBD1; cdr3_length: 15; clone_size: few; j_call: TRBJ1-1; cdr3_aa: CASSFLGGVGTEAFF; cdr3_nt: TGTGCCAGCAGTTTTCTAGGGGGCGTGGGCACTGAAGCTTTCTTT
v_call: TRBV13; d_call: TRBD1; cdr3_length: 13; clone_size: .; j_call: TRBJ1-2; cdr3_aa: CASSPGQGYGYTF; cdr3_nt: TGTGCCAGCAGCCCGGGACAGGGGTATGGCTACACCTTC